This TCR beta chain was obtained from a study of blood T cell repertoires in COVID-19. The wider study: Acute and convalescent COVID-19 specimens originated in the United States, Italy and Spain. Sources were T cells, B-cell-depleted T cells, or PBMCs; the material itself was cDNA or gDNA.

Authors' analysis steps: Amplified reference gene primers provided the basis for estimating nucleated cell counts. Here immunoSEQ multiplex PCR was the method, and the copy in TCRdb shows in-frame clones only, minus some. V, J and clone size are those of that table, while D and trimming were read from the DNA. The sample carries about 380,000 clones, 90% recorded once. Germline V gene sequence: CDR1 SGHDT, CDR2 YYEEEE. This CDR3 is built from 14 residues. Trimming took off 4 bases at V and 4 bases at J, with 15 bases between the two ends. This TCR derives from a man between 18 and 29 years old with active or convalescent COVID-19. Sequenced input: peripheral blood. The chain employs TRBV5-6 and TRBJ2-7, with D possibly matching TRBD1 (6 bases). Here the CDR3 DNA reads TGTGCCAGCAGCCTACAGGGCAGTAGGTACGAGCAGTACTTC. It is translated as CASSLQGSRYEQYF.